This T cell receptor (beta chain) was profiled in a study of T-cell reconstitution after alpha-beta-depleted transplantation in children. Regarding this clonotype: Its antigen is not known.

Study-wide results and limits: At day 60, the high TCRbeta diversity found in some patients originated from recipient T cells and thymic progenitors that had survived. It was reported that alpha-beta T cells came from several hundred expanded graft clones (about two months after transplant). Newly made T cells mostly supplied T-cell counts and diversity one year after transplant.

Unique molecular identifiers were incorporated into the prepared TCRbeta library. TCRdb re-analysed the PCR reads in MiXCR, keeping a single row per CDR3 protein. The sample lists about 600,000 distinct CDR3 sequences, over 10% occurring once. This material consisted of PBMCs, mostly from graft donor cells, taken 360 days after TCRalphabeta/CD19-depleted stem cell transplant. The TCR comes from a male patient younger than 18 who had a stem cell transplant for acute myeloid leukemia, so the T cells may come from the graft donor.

The chain's CDR3 is CSAIEGGVRTGELFF. CDR3 nucleotides: TGCAGTGCTATTGAGGGGGGGGTTCGTACCGGGGAGCTGTTTTTT. This sequence joins TRBV20-1 and TRBJ2-2, with a possible D match to TRBD2 (7 bases). CDR1 and CDR2 from the germline V gene are DFQATT and SNEGSKA (reference sequence). This CDR3 is built from 15 residues. Trimming pared 4 bases from V and 5 bases from J, leaving 17 bases between.